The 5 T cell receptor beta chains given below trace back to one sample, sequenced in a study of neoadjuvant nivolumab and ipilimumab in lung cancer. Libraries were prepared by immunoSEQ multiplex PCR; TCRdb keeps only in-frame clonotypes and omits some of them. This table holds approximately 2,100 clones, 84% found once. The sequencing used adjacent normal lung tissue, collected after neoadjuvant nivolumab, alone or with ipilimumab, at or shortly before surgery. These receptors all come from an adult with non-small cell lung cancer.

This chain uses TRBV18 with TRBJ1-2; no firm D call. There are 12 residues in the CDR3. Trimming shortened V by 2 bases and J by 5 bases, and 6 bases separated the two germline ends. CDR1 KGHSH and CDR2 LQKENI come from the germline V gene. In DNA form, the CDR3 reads TGTGCCAGCTCACCAGGGTCTTATGGCTACACCTTC. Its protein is CASSPGSYGYTF.

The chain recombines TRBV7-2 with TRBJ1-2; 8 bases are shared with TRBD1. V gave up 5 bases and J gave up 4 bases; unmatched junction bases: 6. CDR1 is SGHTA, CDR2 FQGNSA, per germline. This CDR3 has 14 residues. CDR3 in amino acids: CASSTGQGVYGYTF. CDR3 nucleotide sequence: TGTGCCAGCAGCACTGGACAGGGAGTCTATGGCTACACCTTC. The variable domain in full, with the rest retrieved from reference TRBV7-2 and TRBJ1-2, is GAGVSQSPSNKVTEKGKDVELRCDPISGHTALYWYRQSLGQGLEFLIYFQGNSAPDKSGLPSDRFSAERTGGSVSTLTIQRTQQEDSAVYLCASSTGQGVYGYTFGSGTRLTVV.

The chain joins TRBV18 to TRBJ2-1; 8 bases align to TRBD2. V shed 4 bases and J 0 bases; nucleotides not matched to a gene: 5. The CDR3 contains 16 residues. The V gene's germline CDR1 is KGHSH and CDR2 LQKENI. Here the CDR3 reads CASSLTSGGSYNEQFF. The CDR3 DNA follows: TGTGCCAGCTCACTCACTAGCGGAGGCTCCTACAATGAGCAGTTCTTC.

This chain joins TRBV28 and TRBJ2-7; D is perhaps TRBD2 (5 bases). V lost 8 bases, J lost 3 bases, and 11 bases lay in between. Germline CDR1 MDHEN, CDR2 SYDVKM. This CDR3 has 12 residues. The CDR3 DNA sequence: TGTGCCAGCGAGGGTAGGATCTACGAGCAGTACTTC. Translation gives CASEGRIYEQYF.

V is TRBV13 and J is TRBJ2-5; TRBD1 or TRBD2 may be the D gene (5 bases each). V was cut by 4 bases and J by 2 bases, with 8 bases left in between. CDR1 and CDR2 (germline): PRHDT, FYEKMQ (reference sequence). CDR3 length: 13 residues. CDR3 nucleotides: TGTGCCAGCAGCTCAGGGAGACAAGAGACCCAGTACTTC. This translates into CASSSGRQETQYF.